Detailed here is one T cell receptor beta chain. A much larger clone is a single base away; this may be a read error. TCRdb re-derived calls from the PCR reads in MiXCR, one entry per CDR3 protein. The sample holds tens of thousands of distinct CDR3 sequences, 40% to 50% seen once. The entry originates in a study of CD4 and CD8 cells across lung adenocarcinoma regions. The patients had localized lung adenocarcinoma, a non-small cell subtype. This TCR was recovered from a male donor with lung adenocarcinoma. The CD4 and CD8 labels of this study may be unreliable. The sequenced sample was CD8+ T cells from the center of a lung tumor.

CDR3 residues: CASSQVVAGGTQFF. In DNA, the CDR3 is TGTGCCAGCAGCCAAGTGGTAGCGGGAGGAACGCAGTTCTTC. The chain recombines TRBV14 with TRBJ2-1, with 10 bases fitting TRBD2. Germline assignment: CDR1 SGHDN and CDR2 FVKESK. The CDR3 loop spans 14 amino acids. V lost 1 base and J lost 12; bases outside the gene matches: 6. Filled out from reference TRBV14 and TRBJ2-1, the complete variable domain reads EAGVTQFPSHSVIEKGQTVTLRCDPISGHDNLYWYRRVMGKEIKFLLHFVKESKQDESGMPNNRFLAERTGGTYSTLKVQPAELEDSGVYFCASSQVVAGGTQFFGPGTRLTVL.